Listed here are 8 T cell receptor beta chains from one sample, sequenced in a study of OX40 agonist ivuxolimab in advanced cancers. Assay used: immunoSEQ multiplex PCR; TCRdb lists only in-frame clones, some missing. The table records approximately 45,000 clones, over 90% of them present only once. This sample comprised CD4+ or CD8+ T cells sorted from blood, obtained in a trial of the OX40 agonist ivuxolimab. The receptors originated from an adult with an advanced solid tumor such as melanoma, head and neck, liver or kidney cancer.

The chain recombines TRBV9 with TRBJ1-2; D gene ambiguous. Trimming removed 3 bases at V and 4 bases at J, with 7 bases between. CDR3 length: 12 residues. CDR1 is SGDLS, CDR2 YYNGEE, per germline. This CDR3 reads CASSGAFYGYTF. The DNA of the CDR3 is TGTGCCAGCAGCGGAGCCTTCTATGGCTACACCTTC.

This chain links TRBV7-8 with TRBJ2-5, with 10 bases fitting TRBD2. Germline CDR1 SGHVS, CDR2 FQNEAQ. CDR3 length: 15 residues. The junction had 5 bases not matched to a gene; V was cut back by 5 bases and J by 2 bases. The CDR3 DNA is TGTGCCAGCAGCGGACTAGCGGCAAAACAAGAGACCCAGTACTTC. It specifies CASSGLAAKQETQYF.

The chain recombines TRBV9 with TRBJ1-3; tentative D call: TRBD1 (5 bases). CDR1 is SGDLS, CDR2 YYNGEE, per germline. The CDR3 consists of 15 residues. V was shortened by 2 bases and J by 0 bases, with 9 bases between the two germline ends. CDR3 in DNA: TGTGCCAGCAGCGTCTTTGACAGCTCTGGAAACACCATATATTTT. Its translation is CASSVFDSSGNTIYF. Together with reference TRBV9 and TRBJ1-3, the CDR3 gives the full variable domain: DSGVTQTPKHLITATGQRVTLRCSPRSGDLSVYWYQQSLDQGLQFLIQYYNGEERAKGNILERFSAQQFPDLHSELNLSSLELGDSALYFCASSVFDSSGNTIYFGEGSWLTVV.

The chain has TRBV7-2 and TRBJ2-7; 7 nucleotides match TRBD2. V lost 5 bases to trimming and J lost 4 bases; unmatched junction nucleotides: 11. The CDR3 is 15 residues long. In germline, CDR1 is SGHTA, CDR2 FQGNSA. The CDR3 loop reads CASSLAVAGEYEQYF. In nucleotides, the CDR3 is TGTGCCAGCAGCCTTGCGGTCGCGGGAGAGTACGAGCAGTACTTC.

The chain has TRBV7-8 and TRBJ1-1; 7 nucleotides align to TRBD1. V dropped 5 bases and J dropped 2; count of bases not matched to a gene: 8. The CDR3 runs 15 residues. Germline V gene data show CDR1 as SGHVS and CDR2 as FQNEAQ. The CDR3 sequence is CASSPRQGRNTEAFF. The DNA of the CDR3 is TGTGCCAGCAGCCCCCGACAGGGACGAAACACTGAAGCTTTCTTT.

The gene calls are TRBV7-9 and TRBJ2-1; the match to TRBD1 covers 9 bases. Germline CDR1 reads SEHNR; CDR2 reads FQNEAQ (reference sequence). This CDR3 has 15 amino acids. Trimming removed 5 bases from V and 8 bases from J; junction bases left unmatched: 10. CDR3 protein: CASSTRDRVTHEQFF. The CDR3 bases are TGTGCCAGCAGCACCCGGGACAGGGTAACCCATGAGCAGTTCTTC.

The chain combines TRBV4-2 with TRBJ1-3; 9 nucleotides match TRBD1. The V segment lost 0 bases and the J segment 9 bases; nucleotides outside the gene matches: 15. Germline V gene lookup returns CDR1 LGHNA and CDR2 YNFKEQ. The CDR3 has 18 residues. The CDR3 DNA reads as TGTGCCAGCAGCCAAGATGGGACAGGGAACCGCCGGTGGGTCACCATATATTTT. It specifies CASSQDGTGNRRWVTIYF.

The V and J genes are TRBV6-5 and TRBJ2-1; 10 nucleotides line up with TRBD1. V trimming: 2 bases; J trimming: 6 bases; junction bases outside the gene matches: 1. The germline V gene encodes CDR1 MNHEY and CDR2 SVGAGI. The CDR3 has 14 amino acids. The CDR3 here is CASSYGTGVNEQFF. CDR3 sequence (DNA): TGTGCCAGCAGTTACGGGACAGGGGTCAATGAGCAGTTCTTC.